A single T cell receptor beta chain is shown here with its context. What it binds is not known. This entry comes from a study of Ad26.COV2.S vaccination and SARS-CoV-2 variants. Treatment of the sample: around 19 received Ad26.COV2.S at low or high dose, single or two shots; about 5 received placebo; per-sample allocation not given. Samples were taken on day 63 after the first vaccine or placebo injection. Broader study findings: Total T cell responses were possibly underestimated by TCR breadth and depth analyses.

Produced via immunoSEQ multiplex PCR; TCRdb's table is partial and in-frame only. The top ten hold about 4.4% of the sample, which has about 470,000 clones, around 91% seen once. V was shortened by 7 bases and J by 2 bases, with 14 bases between the two germline ends. This CDR3 spans 15 amino acids. Per the germline V gene, CDR1 is MNHNY and CDR2 is SVGAGI (reference sequence). This clonotype was obtained from a person between 18 and 60 years old who received the Ad26.COV2.S COVID-19 vaccine or a placebo. The material was peripheral blood, obtained in a trial of Ad26.COV2.S vaccine versus placebo. The rearrangement links TRBV6-6 to TRBJ2-2; D may be TRBD2 (6 bases). The CDR3 coding sequence is TGTGCCAGCAACCAAGCGGGTCGAAACACCGGGGAGCTGTTTTTT. Protein: CASNQAGRNTGELFF.